What follows is one T cell receptor beta chain and its context. This clone is medium-sized (0.01 to 0.1%). Its target antigen remains unknown. No clone much larger than this one lies a single base away; base qualities are absent. This sample was taken from a study of STAT5B mutations in CD4+ large granular lymphocyte leukemia (dated by TCRdb to the early 2020s). Some background on the complete study: Among the healthy controls, the CDR3 'QG' motif was associated with a particular HLA allele. The study compared the TCRbeta repertoires of patients with CD4+ T-cell large granular lymphocyte leukemia against those of healthy blood donors. Flow cytometry performed on FACSCanto II or FACSVerse showed that the purified fractions had more than 95% purity among lymphocytes.

Here is what the overall study found, with its caveats: Data were not HLA-matched; higher clonality in CD4+ versus CD8+ T-LGLL could reflect the relatively small sample size. Greater clonality appeared to be present in CD4-sorted patient repertoires than in healthy CD4+ repertoires, and the difference was retained after the putative leukemic clones were removed. Enrichment of TRBV06-family usage was observed among the top patient clones (8/27) relative to healthy controls (2/35). Main leukemic clonotypes were private to each patient, although around 24% of the main leukemic clonotypes were found at low frequency in the non-leukemic repertoires of other patients.

Buffy coats from some 36 blood donors, supplied by the Finnish Red Cross blood service, were used as healthy controls. All TCR-sequenced material derived from peripheral blood: patient blood samples and healthy donor buffy coats. Peripheral blood mononuclear cells were isolated by Ficoll-Hypaque gradient centrifugation. Magnetic purification was used to isolate CD4+ cells from the buffy coats of the healthy controls. The Gentra Puregene Cell and Tissue kit was used for genomic DNA extraction, and quantification was performed on a Qubit 2.0 fluorometer. V is reduced by 4 bases and J by 0 bases, leaving a spacing of 5 bases between them. The germline V gene (reference sequence) provides CDR1 SGHNT and CDR2 YYREEE. The CDR3, from cysteine to phenylalanine, totals 12 residues. The kept DNA is CDR3 alone, 36 bases in frame from the first base. The immunoSEQ assay at survey resolution was used to sequence TCRbeta rearrangements from genomic DNA. The original pipeline was this. In the TCR sequencing data, the lowest productive clonotype frequency that could be detected was 2.59 x 10-5. Only productive TCRbeta rearrangements, meaning sequences that were complete and in-frame, were kept for the analyses. The clonality of each sample was calculated as Simpson clonality in the immunoSEQ Analyzer version 3.0. Clones were categorized by frequency as very rare, small, medium, large (1-20%) or hyperexpanded (>20%). Generation probabilities were estimated with OLGA 1.2.3, V-gene circos plots were generated with VDJtools, specificities were searched for in VDJdb, and CDR3 motifs were identified with GLIPH. Held by TCRdb, this immuneACCESS table contains in-frame sequences only and omits some clones. Under half of the omission traces to an unresolved V gene where checked; the cause of the rest is unknown. D and trimming were read from the DNA, whereas the V and J calls and clone size are those reported in that table. The sample records under 30,000 clones, less than 85% of which are singletons. The top ten constitute 3.1% of the sample.

Material for sequencing was CD4+ T cells from blood buffy coats. This sequence uses TRBV5-4 and TRBJ2-7; the D gene remains uncertain. The source is a human donor in good health. The DNA reads TGTGCCAGCAGCGCGAGCTCCTACGAGCAGTACTTC. This codes for CASSASSYEQYF. With the rest looked up from the reference TRBV5-4 and TRBJ2-7 genes rather than sequenced, the full variable domain is ETGVTQSPTHLIKTRGQQVTLRCSSQSGHNTVSWYQQALGQGPQFIFQYYREEENGRGNFPPRFSGLQFPNYSSELNVNALELDDSALYLCASSASSYEQYFGPGTRLTVT.